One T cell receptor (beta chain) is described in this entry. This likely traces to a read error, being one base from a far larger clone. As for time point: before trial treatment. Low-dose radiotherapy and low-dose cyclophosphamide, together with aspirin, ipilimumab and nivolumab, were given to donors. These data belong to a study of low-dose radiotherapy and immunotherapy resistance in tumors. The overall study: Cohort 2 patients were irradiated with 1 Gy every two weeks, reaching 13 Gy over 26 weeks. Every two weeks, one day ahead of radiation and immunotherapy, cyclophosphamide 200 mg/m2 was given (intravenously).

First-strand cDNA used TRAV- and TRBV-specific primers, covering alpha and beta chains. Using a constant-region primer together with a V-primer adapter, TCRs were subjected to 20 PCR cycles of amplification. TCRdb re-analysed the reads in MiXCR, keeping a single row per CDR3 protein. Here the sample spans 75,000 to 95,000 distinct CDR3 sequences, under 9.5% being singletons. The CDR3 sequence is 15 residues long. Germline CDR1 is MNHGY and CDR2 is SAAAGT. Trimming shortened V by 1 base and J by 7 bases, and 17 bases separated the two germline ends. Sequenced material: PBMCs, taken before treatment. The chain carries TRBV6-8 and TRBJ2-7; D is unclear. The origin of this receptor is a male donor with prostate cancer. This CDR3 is CASSYFLASRNEQYF. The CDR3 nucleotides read TGTGCCAGCAGTTACTTCCTGGCGAGTCGGAATGAGCAGTACTTC.